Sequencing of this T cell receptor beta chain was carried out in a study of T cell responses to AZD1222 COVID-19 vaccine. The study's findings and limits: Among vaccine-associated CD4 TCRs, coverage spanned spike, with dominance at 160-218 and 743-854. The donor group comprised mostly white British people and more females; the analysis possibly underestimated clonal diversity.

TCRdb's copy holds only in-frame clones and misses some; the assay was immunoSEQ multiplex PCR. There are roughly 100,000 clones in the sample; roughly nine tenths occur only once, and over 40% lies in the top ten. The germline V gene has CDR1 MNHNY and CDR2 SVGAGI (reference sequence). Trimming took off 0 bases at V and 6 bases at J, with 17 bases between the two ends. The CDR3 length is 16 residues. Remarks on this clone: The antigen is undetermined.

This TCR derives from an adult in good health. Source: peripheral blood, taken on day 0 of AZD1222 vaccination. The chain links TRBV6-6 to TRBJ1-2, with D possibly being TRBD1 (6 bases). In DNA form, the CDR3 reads TGTGCCAGCAGTTACTCACGGGGGGCAGATTCGGATGGCTACACCTTC. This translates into CASSYSRGADSDGYTF.